The source of this T cell receptor (beta chain) is a study of regulatory T cells in long-lasting Graves disease. Study-wide context: By definition, persistent Graves' disease involved antithyroid drugs for over 5 years alongside positive TSH receptor antibodies.

Time point meaning: persistent/refractory GD, antithyroid drugs over 5 years with positive TRAb. PBMC RNA served as the TCR library source. Arm-PCR of CDR3 regions and iRepertoire HTBI primers were used to build TCR beta libraries. TCRdb reprocessed the multiplex PCR reads via MiXCR and lists one record per CDR3 protein. The sample includes roughly 500,000 distinct CDR3 sequences, about 20% of them seen just once. The CDR3 is 14 amino acids. The V end lost 7 bases, the J end lost 2 bases, and 12 bases lay between the germline ends. Per the germline V gene, CDR1 is SQVTM and CDR2 is ANQGSEA. In this sample, this clonotype turned up a few times.

The sequence was collected from a female donor with Graves disease. This rearrangement joins TRBV29-1 to TRBJ2-6; D unresolved. The source was peripheral blood mononuclear cells (PBMCs), collected when the disease was refractory, from a patient treated with antithyroid drugs. In nucleotides, the CDR3 is TGCAGCGCCGAAGGCGCCCCTGGGGCCAACGTCCTGACTTTC. The encoded protein is CSAEGAPGANVLTF.